A single sample gave rise to the 32 T cell receptor beta chains below, sequenced in a study of blood T cell repertoires in COVID-19. Measured with immunoSEQ multiplex PCR; TCRdb has only the in-frame clones, and not every one. The sample has a few hundred thousand clones, around 83% seen once. Material: PBMCs or T cells enriched from blood (not recorded which). These TCRs come from a woman between 50 and 59 years old who had recovered from COVID-19.

V gene TRBV27 combines with J gene TRBJ1-5; 7 bases are a match to TRBD1. Trimming cost V 5 bases and J 3 bases; bases outside gene matches: 13. This CDR3 spans 17 amino acids. CDR1 and CDR2 (germline): MNHEY, SMNVEV (reference sequence). CDR3 protein: CASSPLPGRGVNQPQHF. In DNA form, the CDR3 reads TGTGCCAGCAGTCCCTTACCGGGCAGGGGGGTCAATCAGCCCCAGCATTTT.

This clone has more than one count but fewer than ten. The genes are TRBV6-5 and TRBJ2-7; D remains unclear. CDR3 length: 13 residues. Germline V gene lookup returns CDR1 MNHEY and CDR2 SVGAGI. V was shortened by 2 bases and J by 2 bases, with 7 bases between the two germline ends. The CDR3 sequence: CASSYGPAYEQYF. CDR3 in DNA: TGTGCCAGCAGTTACGGCCCTGCCTACGAGCAGTACTTC.

The rearrangement links TRBV15 to TRBJ1-3; tentatively, D is TRBD1 (5 bases). V lost 8 bases and J lost 2, with 13 bases in between. CDR1 is LNHNV and CDR2 is YYDKDF in the germline V gene (reference sequence). CDR3 length: 14 amino acids. The CDR3 coding sequence is TGTGCCACCGCAAGGGAGGGGCCTGGAAACACCATATATTTT. It codes for CATAREGPGNTIYF.

V and J are TRBV7-2 and TRBJ1-1; D is ambiguous. CDR3 length: 13 residues. CDR1 SGHTA and CDR2 FQGNSA come from the germline V gene. V was shortened by 2 bases and J by 9 bases, with 13 bases between the two germline ends. The CDR3 nucleotides are TGTGCCAGCAGCTTAAACGGCTTCGGGAAAGCTTTCTTT. Residues: CASSLNGFGKAFF.

Here the CDR3 reads CASSLVPSRLLTYEQYF. In DNA, the CDR3 is TGTGCCAGCAGCCTAGTTCCTAGCCGACTACTTACCTACGAGCAGTACTTC. The chain carries TRBV3-1 (or the pseudogene TRBV3-2) and TRBJ2-7; perhaps TRBD2 as D (5 bases). Germline CDR1 is LGHDT and CDR2 is YNNKEL (reference sequence). This CDR3 contains 17 residues. Trimming took 4 bases from V and 2 from J, leaving 21 bases between them.

The V gene is TRBV11-1, the J gene TRBJ1-4; tentative D call: TRBD1 (5 bases). Germline V gene sequence: CDR1 SGHAT, CDR2 FQDESV (reference sequence). Trimming removed 0 bases from V and 3 bases from J, with 8 bases in between. There are 15 residues in the CDR3. DNA for the CDR3: TGTGCCAGCAGCTTAGCGATGACAGCTAATGAAAAACTGTTTTTT. The encoded protein is CASSLAMTANEKLFF.

The chain joins TRBV12-3 or TRBV12-4 to TRBJ1-1; D is uncertain. This CDR3 region has 12 residues. V dropped 7 bases and J dropped 5 bases, with 11 bases sitting between them. The CDR3 loop is CASTSSGTEAFF. CDR3 DNA sequence: TGTGCCAGCACCAGTTCTGGTACTGAAGCTTTCTTT.

The rearrangement uses TRBV19 and TRBJ1-5, with a tentative D call TRBD1 (5 bases). The CDR3 is 15 residues long. Trimming stripped 3 bases from V and 1 base from J, with 10 bases between. Germline values: CDR1 LNHDA, CDR2 SQIVND (reference sequence). The CDR3 DNA reads TGTGCCAGTAGTATCCCCGGGGGGAGCAATCAGCCCCAGCATTTT. Translation: CASSIPGGSNQPQHF.

This clone was seen more than once but under ten times. The gene calls are TRBV6-2 or TRBV6-3 and TRBJ2-1; 7 nucleotides agree with TRBD2. The CDR3 sequence is 15 residues long. Losses at the gene ends were 2 bases for V and 4 bases for J; bases not matched to a gene: 5. Germline loops: CDR1 MNHEY, CDR2 SVGEGT. The CDR3 is CASSYGPGGYNEQFF. The CDR3 DNA sequence: TGTGCCAGCAGTTACGGACCGGGGGGATACAATGAGCAGTTCTTC.

This clone was seen more than once but under ten times. This chain uses TRBV4-1 with TRBJ2-3; maybe TRBD2 (5 bases). Per germline, CDR1 MGHRA and CDR2 YSYEKL. V lost 3 bases and J 6 bases, leaving 10 bases between the germline ends. This CDR3 spans 13 amino acids. Written as DNA, the CDR3 is TGCGCCAGCAGCCACGGGAACGGGGATACGCAGTATTTT. Protein: CASSHGNGDTQYF.

The chain recombines TRBV5-1 with TRBJ1-2; no reliable D call. From germline, CDR1 is SGHRS and CDR2 YFSETQ. V was pared by 0 bases and J by 8 bases, with 20 bases between. The length of the CDR3 is 16 residues. Written as DNA, the CDR3 is TGCGCCAGCAGCTTGGCCGCGGATGCCGGGATTATGGGCTACACCTTC. This translates into CASSLAADAGIMGYTF.

This chain links TRBV19 with TRBJ2-3; possible D gene TRBD2, 6 bases. CDR1 and CDR2 (germline): LNHDA, SQIVND (reference sequence). Trimming took off 1 base at V and 4 bases at J, with 12 bases between the two ends. The CDR3 totals 15 residues. CDR3 in DNA: TGTGCCAGTAGTATAGTAAGTAGCGGCTCAGATACGCAGTATTTT. Translating gives CASSIVSSGSDTQYF.

This chain joins TRBV5-6 and TRBJ2-7; D may be TRBD1 (6 bases). Germline V CDR1 and CDR2: SGHDT, YYEEEE. The CDR3 is made up of 13 amino acids. Trimming took 1 base from V and 7 from J, leaving 12 bases between them. CDR3 bases: TGTGCCAGCAGCTTGAGGTCAGGGGATGAGCAGTACTTC. Encoded protein: CASSLRSGDEQYF.

V and J are TRBV7-3 and TRBJ2-2; the D is unclear. Looked up from germline, CDR1 is SGHTA and CDR2 is FQGTGA. The CDR3 has 16 residues. The V end was cut by 6 bases, the J end by 1 base, with 15 bases between. CDR3 residues: CASSRSGTLNTGELFF. The CDR3 DNA reads as TGTGCCAGCAGTCGTTCAGGCACTTTGAACACCGGGGAGCTGTTTTTT.

This clone was detected only a few times. The J gene is TRBJ2-2, the V gene TRBV7-2, with D possibly TRBD1 on 5 matching bases. This CDR3 has 13 residues. Trimming took 2 bases from V and 6 from J, leaving 7 bases between them. Germline CDR1 is SGHTA and CDR2 is FQGNSA. CDR3 nucleotide sequence: TGTGCCAGCAGCTTACAGGGATCCGGGGAGCTGTTTTTT. It translates to CASSLQGSGELFF.

Worth noting for this clone: A read error may account for a junction end that differs from germline. The gene calls are TRBV30 and TRBJ2-7; D might be TRBD2 (6 bases). The CDR3 length is 12 residues. Germline V gene data show CDR1 as GTSNPN and CDR2 as SVGIG (reference sequence). The CDR3 DNA sequence: TGTGCCTGGAGTATCGGCGGGACTTGGGAACACTTC. Its protein product is CAWSIGGTWEHF. Complete variable domain (other parts from reference TRBV30 and TRBJ2-7): SQTIHQWPATLVQPVGSPLSLECTVEGTSNPNLYWYRQAAGRGLQLLFYSVGIGQISSEVPQNLSASRPQDRQFILSSKKLLLSDSGFYLCAWSIGGTWEHFGPGTRLTVT.

This clone was picked up one time. Given the absence of the conserved phenylalanine or tryptophan at the CDR3 end, a read error is likely. Because the CDR3's place on the DNA is in doubt, the DNA is left out and the CDR3 is given as listed by TCRdb. The rearrangement uses TRBV29-1 and TRBJ1-1; the DNA was not compared with TRBD1, the D call given in the table. The CDR3 length is 10 residues, termini included. Germline lookup yields CDR1 SQVTM and CDR2 ANQGSEA. The CDR3: CSVEGRTGRL.

The chain couples TRBV5-1 to TRBJ2-1; 11 bases line up with TRBD2. CDR3 size: 17 residues. The trim removed 4 bases at V and 0 bases at J, leaving 6 bases unmatched. Germline V CDR1 and CDR2: SGHRS, YFSETQ. CDR3 residues: CASSTLAGGSSYNEQFF. The CDR3 coding sequence is TGCGCCAGCAGCACCTTAGCGGGAGGGAGCTCCTACAATGAGCAGTTCTTC.

The rearrangement joins TRBV19 to TRBJ1-3; 11 positions agree with TRBD1. V lost 3 bases to trimming and J lost 0 bases; unmatched junction nucleotides: 4. The CDR3 consists of 17 residues. Per germline, CDR1 LNHDA and CDR2 SQIVND (reference sequence). The CDR3 DNA follows: TGTGCCAGTAGTATCTCCGGGACAGGGGGCTCTGGAAACACCATATATTTT. Translation: CASSISGTGGSGNTIYF.

The chain has TRBV5-6 and TRBJ1-4, with 7 bases aligning to TRBD1. Germline values: CDR1 SGHDT, CDR2 YYEEEE. The CDR3 contains 15 residues. V lost 2 bases, J lost 0 bases, and 1 base stayed unmatched. The CDR3 here is CASSFQGATNEKLFF. The CDR3 nucleotides are TGTGCCAGCAGCTTTCAGGGGGCAACTAATGAAAAACTGTTTTTT.

To note about this clone: This sample includes further DNA sequences coding for the same CDR3. The V gene is TRBV19, the J gene TRBJ1-3; the D gene is possibly TRBD1 (6 bases). This CDR3 has 14 residues. Germline CDR1 LNHDA, CDR2 SQIVND (reference sequence). The V gene lost 4 bases and the J gene lost 2 bases, with 9 bases spanning the gap. CDR3 in amino acids: CASSSTGTGNTIYF. As DNA, the CDR3 is TGTGCCAGTAGTAGTACAGGGACTGGAAACACCATATATTTT.

With regard to this clone: Other DNA sequences in the sample encode the same CDR3. The chain recombines TRBV30 with TRBJ1-1; D possibly corresponds to TRBD1 (5 bases). Germline-derived CDR1 and CDR2 are GTSNPN and SVGIG (reference sequence). Trimming stripped 5 bases from V and 0 bases from J, with 10 bases between. There are 13 residues in the CDR3. CDR3 DNA: TGTGCCTGGGCGGGGGGGATGAACACTGAAGCTTTCTTT. Its translation is CAWAGGMNTEAFF.

The chain uses TRBV6-2 or TRBV6-3 and TRBJ1-1, with D perhaps TRBD1 (6 bases). Trimming removed 6 bases from V and 2 bases from J, with 13 bases in between. The CDR3 is made up of 14 amino acids. CDR1 is MNHEY and CDR2 is SVGEGT in the germline V gene. DNA of the CDR3: TGTGCCAGCAGCAGGCCACAGGGAAACACTGAAGCTTTCTTT. Protein product: CASSRPQGNTEAFF.

The chain joins TRBV4-3 to TRBJ1-2; D possibly corresponds to TRBD1 (5 bases). V lost 0 bases and J lost 4, with 12 bases in between. The length of the CDR3 is 15 residues. Germline lookup yields CDR1 LGHNA and CDR2 YSLEER. This chain's CDR3 is CASSQDRRDRYGYTF. The CDR3, as DNA: TGCGCCAGCAGCCAAGATAGGAGGGACCGCTATGGCTACACCTTC.

The chain uses TRBV4-2 and TRBJ1-1, with 7 bases aligning to TRBD1. CDR3 length: 11 residues. Per the germline V gene, CDR1 is LGHNA and CDR2 is YNFKEQ. J was trimmed by 11 bases and V by 4 bases; bases with no gene match: 4. CDR3 nucleotide sequence: TGTGCCAGCAGCCGACAGGGAGAGGCTTTCTTT. Protein sequence: CASSRQGEAFF.

The rearrangement links TRBV5-4 to TRBJ2-3; 10 bases match TRBD1. CDR3 size: 15 residues. Germline CDR1 is SGHNT and CDR2 is YYREEE (reference sequence). Unmatched junction bases numbered 6, after V lost 5 bases and J lost 3 bases. The CDR3 DNA reads TGTGCCAGCAGTTACCCGGGACAGGGGACAGATACGCAGTATTTT. This translates into CASSYPGQGTDTQYF.

The V and J genes are TRBV6-5 and TRBJ2-5, with 9 nucleotides matching TRBD1. CDR1 is MNHEY, CDR2 SVGAGI, per germline. The J segment lost 5 bases and the V segment lost 2 bases, leaving 3 bases of the junction unmatched. This CDR3 is built from 14 residues. The CDR3 sequence is CASSYDRGAETQYF. The CDR3 DNA sequence: TGTGCCAGCAGTTACGACAGGGGGGCCGAGACCCAGTACTTC.

The genes are TRBV5-1 and TRBJ1-1, with 9 bases aligning to TRBD1. CDR1 is SGHRS and CDR2 is YFSETQ in the germline V gene. The CDR3 extends over 14 amino acids. V lost 4 bases, J lost 5 bases, and 6 bases stayed unmatched. CDR3 sequence (DNA): TGCGCCAGCAGCGCACAGGACAGGGGTACTGAAGCTTTCTTT. Protein sequence: CASSAQDRGTEAFF.

This chain links TRBV27 with TRBJ2-2; 7 bases agree with TRBD1. Germline assignment: CDR1 MNHEY and CDR2 SMNVEV (reference sequence). The CDR3 is made up of 16 amino acids. Trimming cost V 2 bases and J 1 base; bases outside gene matches: 4. The DNA for the CDR3 is TGTGCCAGCAGTTTAAGGGGACAGATGAACACCGGGGAGCTGTTTTTT. Encoded protein: CASSLRGQMNTGELFF.

The rearrangement joins TRBV6-5 to TRBJ1-2, with 9 nucleotides matching TRBD1. V shed 5 bases, J shed 8 bases, and the junction held 9 bases outside the gene matches. CDR1 is MNHEY, CDR2 SVGAGI, per germline. This CDR3 region has 14 residues. Here the CDR3 reads CASSPRTGERGYTF. The CDR3 nucleotides read TGTGCCAGCAGTCCCAGGACAGGGGAGAGAGGCTACACCTTC.

V and J are TRBV12-3 or TRBV12-4 and TRBJ1-1, with D perhaps matching TRBD1 (5 bases). Trimming took off 6 bases at V and 5 bases at J, with 7 bases between the two ends. CDR3 length: 11 residues. CDR3 sequence: CASRGQTEAFF. The CDR3, as DNA: TGTGCCAGCAGGGGGCAGACTGAAGCTTTCTTT.

CDR3: CASSITGKLELRGYTF. The DNA of the CDR3 is TGTGCCAGTAGTATTACAGGGAAGCTTGAATTGCGTGGCTACACCTTC. The chain is built from TRBV19 and TRBJ1-2, with a possible D match to TRBD1 (6 bases). The CDR3 runs 16 residues. CDR1 is LNHDA and CDR2 is SQIVND in the germline V gene (reference sequence). Trimming left V 3 bases short and J 7 bases short, with 21 bases between.